Each of the 32 T cell receptor beta chains below was sequenced from the same sample in a study of blood T cell repertoires in COVID-19. TCRdb's table, derived via immunoSEQ multiplex PCR, lists solely in-frame clones and lacks some. The data contain 250,000 or so clones, 92% of them seen just once; the ten biggest clones take up around 0.83%. The sample was peripheral blood. Every receptor here comes from a man aged 30 to 45 with COVID-19, enrolled during active disease.

This sequence joins TRBV12-3 or TRBV12-4 and TRBJ1-5, with D perhaps matching TRBD1 (5 bases). Trimming cost V 7 bases and J 5 bases, with 12 bases left between them. CDR3 size: 13 residues. The CDR3 bases are TGTGCCAGCACCGACCAGGGCCATCAGCCCCAGCATTTT. Its translation is CASTDQGHQPQHF.

The chain is built from TRBV3-1 (or the pseudogene TRBV3-2) and TRBJ1-4; perhaps TRBD1 as D (6 bases). The CDR3 runs to 15 residues. Germline CDR1 is LGHDT and CDR2 is YNNKEL (reference sequence). With 1 base removed from V and 6 bases from J, the gap between germline ends came to 12 bases. The CDR3 is CASSQGQVNDEKLFF. DNA of the CDR3: TGTGCCAGCAGCCAAGGACAGGTTAACGATGAAAAACTGTTTTTT.

This CDR3 reads CASRPGQGIHTEAFF. CDR3 bases: TGTGCCAGCAGACCGGGACAGGGAATCCACACTGAAGCTTTCTTT. The chain is built from TRBV27 and TRBJ1-1, with TRBD1 identical over 9 bases. Germline V gene data show CDR1 as MNHEY and CDR2 as SMNVEV (reference sequence). After removal of 6 bases from V and 3 bases from J, the junction contained 8 bases not matched to a gene. This CDR3 has 15 residues.

This clone was counted a single time. This chain joins TRBV6-4 and TRBJ1-2; D remains unclear. Trimming pared 5 bases from V and 8 bases from J, leaving 18 bases between. The CDR3 spans 14 residues. Per the germline V gene, CDR1 is MRHNA and CDR2 is SNTAGT. The CDR3 coding sequence is TGTGCCAGCAGTCCGACGGAGGGAATGAGAGGCTACACCTTC. This encodes CASSPTEGMRGYTF.

CDR3 protein: CASSLGTGYSQPQHF. CDR3 coding DNA: TGTGCCAGCAGCTTAGGGACAGGGTACAGTCAGCCCCAGCATTTT. The chain joins TRBV7-6 to TRBJ1-5; TRBD1 matches 8 bases. Germline V gene data show CDR1 as SGHVS and CDR2 as FNYEAQ. V lost 1 base to trimming and J lost 6 bases; unmatched junction nucleotides: 5. The CDR3 length is 15 residues.

This sequence joins TRBV4-1 and TRBJ1-1, with 7 bases lining up with TRBD1. J gave up 3 bases and V 0 bases, and 7 bases lay outside the gene matches. This CDR3 is built from 16 residues. From germline, CDR1 is MGHRA and CDR2 YSYEKL. CDR3: CASSQDRRTGDTEAFF. DNA of the CDR3: TGCGCCAGCAGCCAAGATCGCAGGACAGGAGACACTGAAGCTTTCTTT.

This clone appeared once. The rearrangement links TRBV4-2 to TRBJ1-1, with 7 nucleotides matching TRBD1. Germline lookup yields CDR1 LGHNA and CDR2 YNFKEQ. The CDR3 totals 17 residues. V gave up 0 bases and J gave up 5 bases; unmatched junction bases: 12. CDR3 protein: CASSQDPTGVGETEAFF. CDR3 in DNA: TGTGCCAGCAGCCAAGATCCCACAGGGGTGGGAGAAACTGAAGCTTTCTTT.

V is TRBV6-5 and J is TRBJ1-5; 12 bases align to TRBD1. V dropped 7 bases and J dropped 7; count of bases not matched to a gene: 8. The germline V gene encodes CDR1 MNHEY and CDR2 SVGAGI. This CDR3 is 15 amino acids long. Here the CDR3 reads CASMLGQGAHQPQHF. CDR3 DNA sequence: TGTGCCAGCATGCTGGGACAGGGGGCGCACCAGCCCCAGCATTTT.

The gene calls are TRBV7-9 and TRBJ2-7; the D gene is possibly TRBD2 (7 bases). Germline lookup yields CDR1 SEHNR and CDR2 FQNEAQ (reference sequence). CDR3 length: 15 amino acids. V lost 4 bases, J lost 4 bases, and 17 bases lay in between. The CDR3: CASSSIPAGAYEQYF. The CDR3 DNA reads as TGTGCCAGCAGCTCAATACCCGCGGGGGCGTACGAGCAGTACTTC.

The gene calls are TRBV19 and TRBJ1-6; 7 bases agree with TRBD1. The CDR3 loop spans 16 amino acids. Germline V gene sequence: CDR1 LNHDA, CDR2 SQIVND (reference sequence). With 9 bases clipped from V and 2 bases from J, the junction kept 10 bases outside the gene matches. The CDR3 spells CASKLRQGAYNSPLHF. The CDR3 nucleotides read TGTGCCAGCAAACTCAGACAGGGAGCCTATAATTCACCCCTCCACTTT. The variable domain in full, completed from reference TRBV19 and TRBJ1-6, reads DGGITQSPKYLFRKEGQNVTLSCEQNLNHDAMYWYRQDPGQGLRLIYYSQIVNDFQKGDIAEGYSVSREKKESFPLTVTSAQKNPTAFYLCASKLRQGAYNSPLHFGNGTRLTVT.

The V call is TRBV3-1 (or the pseudogene TRBV3-2), the J call TRBJ1-1; D is ambiguous. The CDR3 is made up of 15 amino acids. From germline, CDR1 is LGHDT and CDR2 YNNKEL (reference sequence). Trimming removed 4 bases from V and 4 bases from J, with 16 bases in between. For the CDR3, the DNA is TGTGCCAGCAGCCGGCGGGGAGACCTGGGCACTGAAGCTTTCTTT. Amino acids: CASSRRGDLGTEAFF.

This sequence joins TRBV30 and TRBJ1-2; possibly TRBD1 for D (5 bases). CDR1 and CDR2 from the germline V gene are GTSNPN and SVGIG (reference sequence). Trimming stripped 0 bases from V and 4 bases from J, with 15 bases between. The CDR3 runs 15 residues. The CDR3 bases are TGTGCCTGGAGTGTACTACGGGGGAATCGCTATGGCTACACCTTC. Its protein is CAWSVLRGNRYGYTF.

The rearrangement uses TRBV6-5 and TRBJ1-1, with D possibly being TRBD1 (5 bases). Trimming pared 6 bases from V and 1 base from J, leaving 12 bases between. CDR3 size: 14 residues. CDR1 MNHEY and CDR2 SVGAGI come from the germline V gene. This CDR3 is CASRQVGPNTEAFF. As DNA, the CDR3 is TGTGCCAGCAGACAGGTAGGCCCGAACACTGAAGCTTTCTTT.

The chain carries TRBV27 and TRBJ2-7; TRBD2 aligns across 8 bases. Germline V gene data show CDR1 as MNHEY and CDR2 as SMNVEV (reference sequence). With 8 bases clipped from V and 2 bases from J, the junction kept 5 bases outside the gene matches. CDR3 length: 13 amino acids. The CDR3 reads CASARGGPYEQYF. The CDR3 bases are TGTGCCAGCGCCCGGGGGGGTCCCTACGAGCAGTACTTC.

The chain couples TRBV7-2 to TRBJ2-1, with TRBD2 as a possible D gene (7 bases). Trimming took 3 bases from V and 0 from J, leaving 9 bases between them. Germline loops: CDR1 SGHTA, CDR2 FQGNSA. CDR3 size: 15 residues. The CDR3 here is CASSLAGASYNEQFF. CDR3 bases: TGTGCCAGCAGCTTGGCGGGGGCCTCCTACAATGAGCAGTTCTTC.

The CDR3: CASRRRTMTGKNIQYF. For the CDR3, the DNA is TGTGCCAGCAGAAGGCGCACTATGACAGGAAAAAACATTCAGTACTTC. The chain combines TRBV27 with TRBJ2-4, with D possibly being TRBD1 (6 bases). From germline, CDR1 is MNHEY and CDR2 SMNVEV (reference sequence). Deletions cut 6 bases from V and 4 bases from J, with 19 bases between. The CDR3 sequence is 16 residues long.

The chain couples TRBV4-1 to TRBJ1-5, with 7 nucleotides matching TRBD1. CDR1 and CDR2 from the germline V gene are MGHRA and YSYEKL. Trimming took 2 bases from V and 0 from J; bases not matched to a gene: 7. The CDR3 loop spans 17 amino acids. For the CDR3, the DNA is TGCGCCAGCAGCCAACCCGGACAGGCGGGTAGCAATCAGCCCCAGCATTTT. The encoded protein is CASSQPGQAGSNQPQHF.

This rearrangement joins TRBV3-1 (or the pseudogene TRBV3-2) to TRBJ1-3, with 7 positions matching TRBD1. With V trimmed by 2 bases and J by 3 bases, 7 bases remained unmatched. The V gene's germline CDR1 is LGHDT and CDR2 YNNKEL (reference sequence). The CDR3 is 16 amino acids. The CDR3 DNA follows: TGTGCCAGCAGCCAACGTGACAGGGTCTATGGAAACACCATATATTTT. It yields the protein CASSQRDRVYGNTIYF.

CDR3 in amino acids: CATAWTSGHTDTQYF. In DNA form, the CDR3 reads TGTGCCACGGCTTGGACTAGCGGCCACACAGATACGCAGTATTTT. The V and J genes are TRBV6-5 and TRBJ2-3, with TRBD2 matching 10 bases. Trimming cost V 10 bases and J 2 bases; bases outside gene matches: 9. Germline V lookup: CDR1 MNHEY, CDR2 SVGAGI. There are 15 residues in the CDR3.

This sequence joins TRBV6-2 or TRBV6-3 and TRBJ1-5; 10 bases match TRBD1. Losses at the gene ends were 5 bases for V and 7 bases for J; bases not matched to a gene: 5. Germline CDR1 MNHEY, CDR2 SVGEGT. There are 14 residues in the CDR3. The CDR3 protein is CASSRTGGSQPQHF. CDR3 nucleotide sequence: TGTGCCAGCAGTAGGACAGGGGGAAGCCAGCCCCAGCATTTT.

The chain uses TRBV6-6 and TRBJ1-2; D remains unclear. This CDR3 region has 14 residues. The ends were cut back, 0 bases at V and 2 bases at J, with 7 bases in the middle. Germline-derived CDR1 and CDR2 are MNHNY and SVGAGI (reference sequence). The CDR3 protein is CASSYSVQNYGYTF. CDR3 bases: TGTGCCAGCAGTTACTCTGTGCAGAACTATGGCTACACCTTC.

The chain carries TRBV5-4 and TRBJ2-5; 11 bases line up with TRBD2. Germline V CDR1 and CDR2: SGHNT, YYREEE (reference sequence). This CDR3 contains 18 residues. V shed 0 bases and J 2 bases; nucleotides not matched to a gene: 9. This CDR3 is CASSLAASGGPAQETQYF. Written as DNA, the CDR3 is TGTGCCAGCAGCTTGGCGGCTAGCGGGGGGCCCGCGCAAGAGACCCAGTACTTC. The full variable domain, in which reference TRBV5-4 and TRBJ2-5 provide the parts outside the CDR3, is ETGVTQSPTHLIKTRGQQVTLRCSSQSGHNTVSWYQQALGQGPQFIFQYYREEENGRGNFPPRFSGLQFPNYSSELNVNALELDDSALYLCASSLAASGGPAQETQYFGPGTRLLVL.

This clone was counted only a few times. The chain recombines TRBV30 with TRBJ1-1; D is perhaps TRBD1 (6 bases). The CDR3 consists of 12 residues. V shed 8 bases and J shed 4 bases, with 14 bases lying between them. Germline CDR1 reads GTSNPN; CDR2 reads SVGIG (reference sequence). Here the CDR3 DNA reads TGTGCCGTTCGGGGGGGCGGCACTGAAGCTTTCTTT. It specifies CAVRGGGTEAFF.

This chain connects TRBV7-3 to TRBJ1-1; 7 bases align to TRBD1. There are 12 residues in the CDR3. Germline CDR1 is SGHTA and CDR2 is FQGTGA. Trimming removed 5 bases from V and 6 bases from J; junction bases left unmatched: 3. CDR3 loop: CASSATGSEAFF. The CDR3 DNA sequence: TGTGCCAGCAGCGCGACAGGGTCTGAAGCTTTCTTT.

The chain is built from TRBV11-2 and TRBJ2-3; 10 bases fit TRBD2. Germline V CDR1 and CDR2: SGHAT, FQNNGV. This CDR3 spans 15 amino acids. The V gene end was trimmed by 5 bases and the J gene end by 4 bases; junction bases not matched to a gene: 6. The CDR3 DNA is TGTGCCAGCAGCCCCTCCGGGACTAGCGCAGATACGCAGTATTTT. It is translated as CASSPSGTSADTQYF.

The gene calls are TRBV5-1 and TRBJ1-1, with D maybe TRBD1 (6 bases). This CDR3 is built from 13 residues. Germline V gene lookup returns CDR1 SGHRS and CDR2 YFSETQ. V lost 2 bases to trimming and J lost 5 bases, with 10 bases between them. As DNA, the CDR3 is TGCGCCAGCAGCTTATTACAGGGAACTGAAGCTTTCTTT. Translation gives CASSLLQGTEAFF.

The chain has TRBV27 and TRBJ1-2; a possible D gene is TRBD1 (6 bases). The CDR3 contains 14 residues. Germline values: CDR1 MNHEY, CDR2 SMNVEV (reference sequence). V shed 9 bases and J shed 2 bases, with 16 bases lying between them. In DNA form, the CDR3 reads TGTGCCAGTACGCCCCGAACAGGGAACTATGGCTACACCTTC. Translating it yields CASTPRTGNYGYTF.

This chain links TRBV11-2 with TRBJ1-1; tentatively, D is TRBD1 (5 bases). Germline V gives CDR1 SGHAT, CDR2 FQNNGV. The CDR3 is 13 amino acids. The germline V and J ends were trimmed by 1 base and 7 bases, with 10 bases remaining between them. The CDR3 DNA sequence: TGTGCCAGCAGCTTAGGGAGGGGCGGTGAAGCTTTCTTT. Translated, it gives CASSLGRGGEAFF.

The chain has TRBV21-1 and TRBJ1-1; the table's D call TRBD1 went unverified against the DNA. TRBV21-1 is given as a pseudogene. There are 16 residues in the CDR3. CDR3 amino acids: CASRDNQQGSNTEAFF. DNA for the CDR3: TGTGCCAGCAGGGACAATCAACAGGGATCGAACACTGAAGCTTTCTTT.

The chain joins TRBV5-1 to TRBJ2-5, with D unresolved. This CDR3 has 13 amino acids. Trimming shortened V by 2 bases and J by 2 bases, and 7 bases separated the two germline ends. Germline CDR1 and CDR2: SGHRS and YFSETQ. The CDR3 region is CASSFLVQETQYF. The CDR3 DNA sequence: TGCGCCAGCAGCTTTCTAGTTCAAGAGACCCAGTACTTC.

The chain uses TRBV9 and TRBJ2-2, with 10 positions matching TRBD1. J was trimmed by 1 base and V by 3 bases; bases with no gene match: 3. The CDR3 has 16 residues. CDR1 is SGDLS, CDR2 YYNGEE, per germline. The CDR3 nucleotides are TGTGCCAGCAGCGGGACAGGGGGTGGGAACACCGGGGAGCTGTTTTTT. As protein: CASSGTGGGNTGELFF. The variable domain in full, with the rest retrieved from reference TRBV9 and TRBJ2-2, is DSGVTQTPKHLITATGQRVTLRCSPRSGDLSVYWYQQSLDQGLQFLIQYYNGEERAKGNILERFSAQQFPDLHSELNLSSLELGDSALYFCASSGTGGGNTGELFFGEGSRLTVL.

This clone appeared a few times. This chain uses TRBV10-3 with TRBJ1-6; no clear D. Per germline, CDR1 ENHRY and CDR2 SYGVKD. Trimming shortened V by 2 bases and J by 9 bases, and 8 bases separated the two germline ends. The CDR3 runs 13 residues. The DNA for the CDR3 is TGTGCCATCAGTGAGCCCCGAGGTTCACCCCTCCACTTT. Protein sequence: CAISEPRGSPLHF.